Listed below are T cell receptor beta chains from one sample, sequenced in a study of blood T cell repertoires in COVID-19. Sequencing used immunoSEQ multiplex PCR; TCRdb keeps in-frame clones, though not all of them. The data hold more than 300,000 clones, with 90% to 95% observed a single time. Sample: PBMCs or T cells enriched from blood (not recorded which). The source of these receptors is a woman younger than 45 who had been exposed to COVID-19. Each CDR3 is given with its conserved first and last residue. A D gene is named only where the DNA matches it firmly. Clone size is not always given. Where it is, it says once, few, many or a class for expanded clones.

clone_size	v_call	j_call	d_call	cdr3_nt	cdr3_aa
.	TRBV10-3	TRBJ2-7	.	TGTGCCATCAGTGACCCGAAGGGCAGGGCCACCTACGAGCAGTACTTC	CAISDPKGRATYEQYF
.	TRBV5-1	TRBJ2-1	TRBD2	TGCGCCAGCAGCTTGGTAGAAGCGGGGCACAATGAGCAGTTCTTC	CASSLVEAGHNEQFF
.	TRBV5-1	TRBJ1-1	.	TGCGCCAGCAGCCAGGGGACCCAACCGGGGACTGAAGCTTTCTTT	CASSQGTQPGTEAFF
.	TRBV4-2	TRBJ1-1	.	TGTGCCAGCAGCCAAGGATGGGGGCGGACTGAAGCTTTCTTT	CASSQGWGRTEAFF
.	TRBV27	TRBJ1-2	.	TGTGCCAGCAGTTTATTCCCGGGCTATGGCTACACCTTC	CASSLFPGYGYTF
.	TRBV4-1	TRBJ1-1	.	TGCGCCAGCAGCCTCCCATCCCCGGAGACTGAAGCTTTCTTT	CASSLPSPETEAFF
once	TRBV3-1/TRBV3-2	TRBJ2-7	.	TGTGCCAGCAGCCAAGAATACGTTGCGGGTGAGCAGTACTTC	CASSQEYVAGEQYF
.	TRBV7-8	TRBJ2-1	TRBD2	TGTGCCAGCAGCTTAGAGTATTGGCTAGCGGGGGCCAAGGGTATAGGTGAGCAGTTCTTC	CASSLEYWLAGAKGIGEQFF
few	TRBV4-1	TRBJ1-3	TRBD1	TGCGCCAGCAGCCAAGATTCCTGGACAGGGTCTGGAAACACCATATATTTT	CASSQDSWTGSGNTIYF
.	TRBV18	TRBJ2-5	.	TGTGCCAGCTCACCACCTTCTACCAGGGGAGAGACCCAGTACTTC	CASSPPSTRGETQYF
.	TRBV6-4	TRBJ1-6	TRBD1	TGTGCCAGCAGTCGCAGGGGGTTAGGGGATTCACCCCTCCACTTT	CASSRRGLGDSPLHF
.	TRBV5-1	TRBJ1-2	.	TGCGCCAGCAGCTCGGGCGGGACCTTTATTGGTGGCTACACCTTC	CASSSGGTFIGGYTF
.	TRBV7-2	TRBJ1-1	.	TGTGCCAGCAGCTTCAGGCCAGGCGAAGCTTTCTTT	CASSFRPGEAFF
.	TRBV11-2	TRBJ2-7	TRBD2	TGTGCCAGCAGCTCGAGCGGGGGGGCCTACGAGCAGTACTTC	CASSSSGGAYEQYF
.	TRBV12-3/TRBV12-4	TRBJ2-7	.	TGTGCCAGCAGTTTAAACCACTTCTACGAGCAGTACTTC	CASSLNHFYEQYF
.	TRBV4-3	TRBJ1-1	.	TGCGCCAGCAGCCAAGATCCAGGGAAGGGAAAAGCTTTCTTT	CASSQDPGKGKAFF
.	TRBV7-9	TRBJ1-1	.	TGTGCCAGCAGCTCAACTACAGGGATAGCTTTCTTT	CASSSTTGIAFF
few	TRBV29-1	TRBJ1-1	.	TGCAGCGCCCTAGGGGCGAACACTGAAGCTTTCTTT	CSALGANTEAFF
.	TRBV5-1	TRBJ1-1	TRBD1	TGCGCCAGCAGCTACGACAGGGGTGGCACTGAAGCTTTCTTT	CASSYDRGGTEAFF
.	TRBV7-8	TRBJ2-1	TRBD2	TGTGCCAGCAGCCCCTATCTAGCGGGGGTCCACAATGAGCAGTTCTTC	CASSPYLAGVHNEQFF
.	TRBV29-1	TRBJ1-2	.	TGCAGCGTTCGTGGCGGCTATGGCTACACCTTC	CSVRGGYGYTF
once	TRBV18	TRBJ1-6	.	TGTGCCAGCTCCCCGGACACGTATTCACCCCTCCACTTT	CASSPDTYSPLHF
.	TRBV19	TRBJ1-1	.	TGTGCCAGTAGTATAGTTGACAGCCGCCACACTGAAGCTTTCTTT	CASSIVDSRHTEAFF
.	TRBV14	TRBJ2-1	TRBD2	TGTGCCAGCAGCCACCAAGTATGGCGGGGGGCAAACAATGAGCAGTTCTTC	CASSHQVWRGANNEQFF
.	TRBV20-1	TRBJ1-1	.	TGCAGTGCTAGTACGACACTTAACACTGAAGCTTTCTTT	CSASTTLNTEAFF
.	TRBV24-1	TRBJ1-3	TRBD1	TGTGCCACCAGTGCACCCAGGGGGTCCTCTGGAAACACCATATATTTT	CATSAPRGSSGNTIYF
.	TRBV6-1	TRBJ2-5	.	TGTGCCAGCAGTGAAGATGAACGGTACTTGCAGACCCAGTACTTC	CASSEDERYLQTQYF
.	TRBV11-3	TRBJ2-3	TRBD2	TGTGCCAGCAGCCCAACGACTAGCGGCCGCACAGATACGCAGTATTTT	CASSPTTSGRTDTQYF
.	TRBV5-1	TRBJ1-4	.	TGCGCCAGCAGCTTGGGGACAGCAACTAATGAAAAACTGTTTTTT	CASSLGTATNEKLFF
.	TRBV14	TRBJ1-6	.	TGTGCCAGCAGCCTAAATCCTACAGGTTATAATTCACCCCTCCACTTT	CASSLNPTGYNSPLHF
.	TRBV13	TRBJ1-1	.	TGTGCCAGCAGCTTGTTGGCAGGGGTTATGAACACTGAAGCTTTCTTT	CASSLLAGVMNTEAFF
.	TRBV7-8	TRBJ1-6	.	TGTGCCAGCAGCTTCCCCATTACCCCCGCGAGCTCCTATAATTCACCCCTCCACTTT	CASSFPITPASSYNSPLHF
.	TRBV6-6	TRBJ2-7	.	TGTGCCAGCAGTTACGGGCAGGCCCCCCACGAGCAGTACTTC	CASSYGQAPHEQYF
.	TRBV19	TRBJ1-3	.	TGTGCCAGTAGTATGGTCGGGACACATGTCAGAAACACCATATATTTT	CASSMVGTHVRNTIYF
.	TRBV30	TRBJ1-2	.	TGTGCCTGGAGTCCGGATAACCGCGGCGGCTACACCTTC	CAWSPDNRGGYTF
.	TRBV19	TRBJ2-7	.	TGTGCCAGTAGTATTTTCTGGGGGCCACTTTGGGAGCAGTACTTC	CASSIFWGPLWEQYF
.	TRBV9	TRBJ1-1	.	TGTGCCAGCAGCGTAGTCCCGGGTGCGGAAGCTTTCTTT	CASSVVPGAEAFF
many	TRBV11-2	TRBJ2-3	.	TGTGCCAGCAGCTTAGAAGGGCGGGTATGGAGAGATACGCAGTATTTT	CASSLEGRVWRDTQYF
.	TRBV7-6	TRBJ2-3	TRBD2	TGTGCCAGCAGCTTAAAGCGGGGGGGGCCAGATACGCAGTATTTT	CASSLKRGGPDTQYF
.	TRBV5-1	TRBJ2-7	TRBD1	TGCGCCAGCAGCTTACCGGGACAGGGGGTCGAGCAGTACTTC	CASSLPGQGVEQYF
few	TRBV18	TRBJ2-7	TRBD1	TGTGCCAGCTCACCGGGGACAGGGTGGGCCTACGAGCAGTACTTC	CASSPGTGWAYEQYF
.	TRBV6-1	TRBJ1-5	TRBD1	TGTGCCAGCAGTGGTCCAGGGGGTGATAGCAATCAGCCCCAGCATTTT	CASSGPGGDSNQPQHF
.	TRBV6-2/TRBV6-3	TRBJ2-7	.	TGTGCCAGCAGTTATTCCCTGAAGCCCTACGAGCAGTACTTC	CASSYSLKPYEQYF
.	TRBV11-2	TRBJ1-1	TRBD1	TGTGCCAGCAGCTTATTAGGGGGCGAGAGCACTGAAGCTTTCTTT	CASSLLGGESTEAFF
.	TRBV2	TRBJ2-1	TRBD2	TGTGCCAGCAGTGCCGGACTAGCGGGGGGGGTTGAGCAGTTCTTC	CASSAGLAGGVEQFF
.	TRBV9	TRBJ2-3	.	TGTGCCAGCAGCGTAGGCCATAGCGGATCTCCAGATACGCAGTATTTT	CASSVGHSGSPDTQYF
.	TRBV25-1	TRBJ1-6	TRBD1	TGTGCCAGCAGTGAGGACAGGGGGAATGTGAATTCACCCCTCCACTTT	CASSEDRGNVNSPLHF
.	TRBV6-5	TRBJ1-2	.	TGTGCCAGCTCCGAGGGCGACTATGGCTACACCTTC	CASSEGDYGYTF